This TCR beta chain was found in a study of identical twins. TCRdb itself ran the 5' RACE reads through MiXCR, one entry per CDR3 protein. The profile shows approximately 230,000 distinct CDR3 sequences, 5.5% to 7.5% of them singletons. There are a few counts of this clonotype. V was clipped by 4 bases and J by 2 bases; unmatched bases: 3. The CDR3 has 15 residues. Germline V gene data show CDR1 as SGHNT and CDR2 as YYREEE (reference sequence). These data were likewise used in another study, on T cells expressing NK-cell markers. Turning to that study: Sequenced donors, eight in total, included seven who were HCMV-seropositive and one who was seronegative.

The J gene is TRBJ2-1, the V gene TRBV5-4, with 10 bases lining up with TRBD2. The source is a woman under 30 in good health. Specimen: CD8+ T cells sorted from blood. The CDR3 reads CASSLSGRPYNEQFF. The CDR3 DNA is TGTGCCAGCAGCCTTAGCGGGAGGCCCTACAATGAGCAGTTCTTC.